This is a list of T cell receptor beta chains from one sample in a study of CD4 T cells in relation to SARS-CoV-2 and coronaviruses. Libraries were prepared by immunoSEQ multiplex PCR; TCRdb keeps only in-frame clonotypes and omits some of them. The table has around 70,000 clones, about 90% seen once. The sequencing sample was made of memory CD4+ T cells from PBMCs. All receptors derive from a human donor in good health. The CDR3 runs from the conserved cysteine through the conserved F or W. A D gene is named only where the DNA matches it firmly. Clone sizes are given selectively: once, few, many, or a class where the clone is expanded.

J | D | size | V | CDR3 | DNA
TRBJ2-2 | NA | once | TRBV6-4 | CASSEVSTGELFF | TGTGCCAGCAGTGAAGTGAGCACCGGGGAGCTGTTTTTT
TRBJ2-5 | NA | NA | TRBV5-1 | CASSLQQETQYF | TGCGCCAGCAGCCTCCAACAAGAGACCCAGTACTTC
TRBJ2-7 | NA | NA | TRBV6-2/TRBV6-3 | CASSVLGPRSIYEQYF | TGTGCCAGCAGTGTACTAGGCCCACGGAGCATCTACGAGCAGTACTTC
TRBJ1-2 | NA | NA | TRBV4-1 | CASSQNIQNYGYTF | TGCGCCAGCAGCCAAAATATACAGAACTATGGCTACACCTTC
TRBJ1-5 | TRBD1 | NA | TRBV5-5 | CASRPRQGDQPQHF | TGTGCCAGCAGACCTCGACAGGGGGATCAGCCCCAGCATTTT
TRBJ2-2 | NA | NA | TRBV6-4 | CASSDSIGGELFF | TGTGCCAGCAGTGACTCGATCGGAGGGGAGCTGTTTTTT
TRBJ2-2 | NA | NA | TRBV3-1/TRBV3-2 | CASSQVRFLTGELFF | TGTGCCAGCAGCCAAGTCAGGTTCTTGACCGGGGAGCTGTTTTTT
TRBJ2-7 | TRBD2 | NA | TRBV7-9 | CASSPSGRAPNEQYF | TGTGCCAGCAGCCCCAGCGGGAGGGCCCCCAACGAGCAGTACTTC
TRBJ2-7 | NA | NA | TRBV13 | CASSERAYEQYF | TGTGCCAGCAGCGAACGAGCCTACGAGCAGTACTTC
TRBJ2-2 | TRBD1 | NA | TRBV3-1/TRBV3-2 | CASSQVGTAGELFF | TGTGCCAGCAGCCAAGTAGGGACAGCCGGGGAGCTGTTTTTT
TRBJ2-2 | NA | NA | TRBV19 | CASSRSILFTGELFF | TGTGCCAGTAGCCGCAGTATTCTCTTCACCGGGGAGCTGTTTTTT
TRBJ2-3 | NA | NA | TRBV5-1 | CASSLEEGTDTQYF | TGCGCCAGCAGCTTAGAGGAGGGCACAGATACGCAGTATTTT
TRBJ2-7 | NA | once | TRBV2 | CASSLSGGYEQYF | TGTGCCAGCAGCCTTTCCGGGGGCTACGAGCAGTACTTC
TRBJ1-1 | TRBD1 | NA | TRBV28 | CASSPRTGVIEAFF | TGTGCCAGCAGTCCCCGGACAGGGGTCATTGAAGCTTTCTTT
TRBJ1-5 | NA | once | TRBV27 | CASRSAGGNQPQHF | TGTGCCAGCAGGTCAGCCGGTGGTAATCAGCCCCAGCATTTT
TRBJ1-1 | TRBD1 | NA | TRBV12-3/TRBV12-4 | CASRRTGDTEAFF | TGTGCCAGCAGGCGAACAGGGGACACTGAAGCTTTCTTT
TRBJ2-1 | TRBD2 | NA | TRBV27 | CASNSWTRFVNEQFF | TGTGCCAGCAACTCTTGGACTAGATTTGTCAATGAGCAGTTCTTC
TRBJ2-7 | TRBD2 | NA | TRBV5-1 | CASSVAGGPYEQYF | TGCGCCAGCAGCGTAGCGGGGGGACCCTACGAGCAGTACTTC
TRBJ1-4 | TRBD1 | NA | TRBV5-1 | CASSFGQGGEKLFF | TGCGCCAGCAGCTTCGGGCAGGGGGGCGAAAAACTGTTTTTT
TRBJ1-1 | NA | NA | TRBV2 | CASSAGGDTGFF | TGTGCCAGCAGTGCGGGAGGGGACACGGGTTTCTTT
TRBJ1-1 | NA | NA | TRBV7-9 | CASSVSRGTEAFF | TGTGCCAGCAGCGTATCCAGGGGTACTGAAGCTTTCTTT
TRBJ1-4 | NA | NA | TRBV28 | CASSPGGALANEKLFF | TGTGCCAGCAGTCCCGGCGGGGCCTTGGCTAATGAAAAACTGTTTTTT
TRBJ1-6 | TRBD1 | NA | TRBV9 | CASSVLGQGANSPLHF | TGTGCCAGCAGCGTACTGGGTCAGGGGGCCAATTCACCCCTCCACTTT
TRBJ2-2 | NA | NA | TRBV11-2 | CASSRDTGELFF | TGTGCCAGCAGCCGGGACACCGGGGAGCTGTTTTTT
TRBJ2-5 | NA | NA | TRBV27 | CASSAGDRKETQYF | TGTGCCAGCAGTGCGGGGGACAGAAAAGAGACCCAGTACTTC
TRBJ2-4 | TRBD2 | NA | TRBV3-1/TRBV3-2 | CASSPDSREGRVAKNIQYF | TGTGCCAGCAGCCCTGACAGTCGGGAGGGGCGTGTGGCCAAAAACATTCAGTACTTC
TRBJ2-3 | NA | NA | TRBV2 | CASSELSANTDTQYF | TGTGCCAGCAGTGAACTTAGCGCCAACACAGATACGCAGTATTTT
TRBJ1-2 | NA | NA | TRBV28 | CASILPGSKGYTF | TGTGCCAGCATTTTACCAGGGTCTAAGGGCTACACCTTC
TRBJ2-1 | TRBD2 | NA | TRBV5-4 | CASTLSGGHDEQFF | TGTGCCAGCACCCTTAGCGGGGGGCACGATGAGCAGTTCTTC
TRBJ2-3 | NA | NA | TRBV3-1/TRBV3-2 | CASSQRGTDTQYF | TGTGCCAGCAGCCAGAGGGGCACAGATACGCAGTATTTT
TRBJ2-4 | NA | NA | TRBV25-1 | CASRPTYPGGGNIQYF | TGTGCCAGCAGACCTACCTACCCGGGTGGGGGAAACATTCAGTACTTC
TRBJ2-1 | TRBD1 | few | TRBV24-1 | CATSRRTGAGNEQFF | TGTGCCACCAGTCGTAGGACAGGGGCGGGCAATGAGCAGTTCTTC
TRBJ2-3 | NA | NA | TRBV6-1 | CASSDRGAGTDTQYF | TGTGCCAGCAGTGATCGCGGGGCCGGCACAGATACGCAGTATTTT
TRBJ2-7 | NA | NA | TRBV7-8 | CASSLGQGIGYEQYF | TGTGCCAGCAGCTTGGGTCAGGGAATTGGCTACGAGCAGTACTTC
TRBJ2-7 | TRBD1 | few | TRBV18 | CASSPYGQGAEQYF | TGTGCCAGCTCACCTTACGGACAGGGCGCCGAGCAGTACTTC
TRBJ1-3 | NA | NA | TRBV3-1/TRBV3-2 | CASSRGPNSGNTIYF | TGTGCCAGCAGCCGCGGACCTAACTCTGGAAACACCATATATTTT
TRBJ1-5 | NA | NA | TRBV2 | CASNWEAGSQPQHF | TGTGCCAGCAATTGGGAGGCGGGTAGTCAGCCCCAGCATTTT
TRBJ2-1 | NA | few | TRBV11-2 | CASSFSGSTINEQFF | TGTGCCAGCAGCTTTTCGGGCTCTACGATAAATGAGCAGTTCTTC
TRBJ1-4 | TRBD1 | NA | TRBV19 | CASGTQGAGHEKLFF | TGTGCCAGTGGTACACAGGGGGCCGGCCATGAAAAACTGTTTTTT
TRBJ2-3 | NA | NA | TRBV4-1 | CASSLIIGGPDTQYF | TGCGCCAGCAGCCTAATCATCGGGGGGCCAGATACGCAGTATTTT
TRBJ1-2 | TRBD1 | NA | TRBV29-1 | CSVEDDRGPRNYGYTF | TGCAGCGTTGAAGATGACAGGGGGCCACGAAACTATGGCTACACCTTC
TRBJ2-4 | TRBD2 | NA | TRBV3-1/TRBV3-2 | CASSQGGLAPKNIQYF | TGTGCCAGCAGCCAAGGGGGACTAGCACCCAAAAACATTCAGTACTTC
TRBJ2-7 | NA | NA | TRBV9 | CASSPRTALSEQYF | TGTGCCAGCAGCCCGCGGACAGCCCTCAGCGAGCAGTACTTC
TRBJ2-3 | NA | NA | TRBV9 | CASSSGVPSTDTQYF | TGTGCCAGCAGCTCCGGGGTCCCTAGCACAGATACGCAGTATTTT
TRBJ1-5 | NA | few | TRBV12-3/TRBV12-4 | CASSEQGSQPQHF | TGTGCCAGCAGTGAACAGGGCTCTCAGCCCCAGCATTTT
TRBJ1-1 | NA | NA | TRBV10-3 | CAITARRGRNTEAFF | TGTGCCATCACCGCTCGCCGGGGGAGAAACACTGAAGCTTTCTTT
TRBJ1-2 | NA | few | TRBV12-3/TRBV12-4 | CASSLGRTHGTF | TGTGCCAGCAGTTTAGGGCGGACCCATGGCACCTTC
TRBJ2-1 | TRBD2 | NA | TRBV2 | CASSSLAGNYNEQFF | TGTGCCAGCAGCTCACTAGCGGGAAATTACAATGAGCAGTTCTTC
TRBJ2-7 | NA | NA | TRBV2 | CASRVTYEQYF | TGTGCCAGCAGGGTTACCTACGAGCAGTACTTC
TRBJ1-3 | NA | few | TRBV5-8 | CASSFEPSGNTIYF | TGTGCCAGCAGCTTCGAGCCCTCTGGAAACACCATATATTTT
TRBJ2-7 | NA | few | TRBV7-8 | CASSMTLYEQYF | TGTGCCAGCAGCATGACACTTTACGAGCAGTACTTC
TRBJ2-3 | TRBD1 | NA | TRBV2 | CASRGRQGLGTDTQYF | TGTGCCAGCAGGGGGAGACAGGGTCTAGGCACAGATACGCAGTATTTT
TRBJ2-7 | TRBD1 | NA | TRBV5-1 | CASSLDRDSYEQYF | TGCGCCAGCAGCTTAGACAGGGATTCCTACGAGCAGTACTTC
TRBJ2-5 | NA | once | TRBV21-1 | CASSPRGRGRMETQYF | TGTGCCAGCAGCCCTCGAGGCAGGGGGAGAATGGAGACCCAGTACTTC
TRBJ1-6 | TRBD1 | few | TRBV19 | CARKDRGSDSPLHF | TGTGCCAGGAAAGACAGGGGGTCAGATTCACCCCTCCACTTT
TRBJ2-7 | NA | NA | TRBV3-1/TRBV3-2 | CASSQDRLLSYEQYF | TGTGCCAGCAGCCAAGACAGGCTGCTTTCCTACGAGCAGTACTTC